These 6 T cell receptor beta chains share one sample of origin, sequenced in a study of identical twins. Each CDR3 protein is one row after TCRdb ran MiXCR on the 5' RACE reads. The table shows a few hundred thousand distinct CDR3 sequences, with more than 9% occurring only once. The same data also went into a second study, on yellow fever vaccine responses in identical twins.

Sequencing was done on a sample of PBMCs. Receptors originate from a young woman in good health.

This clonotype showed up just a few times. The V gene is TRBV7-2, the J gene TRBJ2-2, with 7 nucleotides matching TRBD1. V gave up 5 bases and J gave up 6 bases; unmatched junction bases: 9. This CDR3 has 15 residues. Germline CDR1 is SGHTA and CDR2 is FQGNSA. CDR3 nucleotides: TGTGCCAGCAGCAGGGACAGCCTTTCTGCCGGGGAGCTGTTTTTT. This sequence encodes CASSRDSLSAGELFF.

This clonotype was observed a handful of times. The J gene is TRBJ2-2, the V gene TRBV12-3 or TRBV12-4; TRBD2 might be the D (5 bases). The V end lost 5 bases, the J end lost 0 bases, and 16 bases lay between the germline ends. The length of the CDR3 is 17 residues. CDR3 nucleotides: TGTGCCAGCAGTCCCGAGGACTTACCCGCGAACACCGGGGAGCTGTTTTTT. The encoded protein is CASSPEDLPANTGELFF.

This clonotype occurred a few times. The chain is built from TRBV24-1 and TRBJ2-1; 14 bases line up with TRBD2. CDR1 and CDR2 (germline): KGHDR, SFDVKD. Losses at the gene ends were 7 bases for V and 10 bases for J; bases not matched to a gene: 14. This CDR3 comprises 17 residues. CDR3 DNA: TGTGCCACCAGCCGCCCACCCCCGGGACTAGCGGGAGAAGAGCAGTTCTTC. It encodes CATSRPPPGLAGEEQFF.

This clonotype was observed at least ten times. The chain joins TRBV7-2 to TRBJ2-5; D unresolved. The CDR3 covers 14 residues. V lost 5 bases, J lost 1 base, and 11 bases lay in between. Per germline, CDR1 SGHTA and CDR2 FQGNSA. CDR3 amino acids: CASSPPWIQETQYF. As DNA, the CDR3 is TGTGCCAGCAGCCCGCCCTGGATCCAAGAGACCCAGTACTTC.

As DNA, the CDR3 is TGCAGTGCTAGAGATCCAGTTCTTTATGGCTACACCTTC. Its protein product is CSARDPVLYGYTF. V and J are TRBV20-1 and TRBJ1-2; D ambiguous. Germline assignment: CDR1 DFQATT and CDR2 SNEGSKA (reference sequence). V lost 0 bases to trimming and J lost 5 bases, with 10 bases between them. This CDR3 is 13 amino acids long.

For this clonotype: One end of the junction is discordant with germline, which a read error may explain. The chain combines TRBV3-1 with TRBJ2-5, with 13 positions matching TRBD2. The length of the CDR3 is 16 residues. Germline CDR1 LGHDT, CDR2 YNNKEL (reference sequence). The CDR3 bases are TGTGCCAGCACCCAAGAACTAGCGGGGGGGGAAGAAGCCCAGTACTTC. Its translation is CASTQELAGGEEAQYF.